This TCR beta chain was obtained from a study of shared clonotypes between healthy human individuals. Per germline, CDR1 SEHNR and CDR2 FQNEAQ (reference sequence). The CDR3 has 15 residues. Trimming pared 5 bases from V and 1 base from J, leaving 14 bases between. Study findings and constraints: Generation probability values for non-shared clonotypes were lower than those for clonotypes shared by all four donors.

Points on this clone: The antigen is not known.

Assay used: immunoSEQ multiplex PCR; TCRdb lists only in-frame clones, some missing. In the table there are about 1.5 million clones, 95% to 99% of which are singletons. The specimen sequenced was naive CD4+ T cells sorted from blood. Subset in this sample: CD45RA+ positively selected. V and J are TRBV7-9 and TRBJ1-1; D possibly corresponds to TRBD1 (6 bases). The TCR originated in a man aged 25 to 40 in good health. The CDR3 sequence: CASSPSGTPNTEAFF. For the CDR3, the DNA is TGTGCCAGCAGCCCATCCGGGACACCGAACACTGAAGCTTTCTTT.